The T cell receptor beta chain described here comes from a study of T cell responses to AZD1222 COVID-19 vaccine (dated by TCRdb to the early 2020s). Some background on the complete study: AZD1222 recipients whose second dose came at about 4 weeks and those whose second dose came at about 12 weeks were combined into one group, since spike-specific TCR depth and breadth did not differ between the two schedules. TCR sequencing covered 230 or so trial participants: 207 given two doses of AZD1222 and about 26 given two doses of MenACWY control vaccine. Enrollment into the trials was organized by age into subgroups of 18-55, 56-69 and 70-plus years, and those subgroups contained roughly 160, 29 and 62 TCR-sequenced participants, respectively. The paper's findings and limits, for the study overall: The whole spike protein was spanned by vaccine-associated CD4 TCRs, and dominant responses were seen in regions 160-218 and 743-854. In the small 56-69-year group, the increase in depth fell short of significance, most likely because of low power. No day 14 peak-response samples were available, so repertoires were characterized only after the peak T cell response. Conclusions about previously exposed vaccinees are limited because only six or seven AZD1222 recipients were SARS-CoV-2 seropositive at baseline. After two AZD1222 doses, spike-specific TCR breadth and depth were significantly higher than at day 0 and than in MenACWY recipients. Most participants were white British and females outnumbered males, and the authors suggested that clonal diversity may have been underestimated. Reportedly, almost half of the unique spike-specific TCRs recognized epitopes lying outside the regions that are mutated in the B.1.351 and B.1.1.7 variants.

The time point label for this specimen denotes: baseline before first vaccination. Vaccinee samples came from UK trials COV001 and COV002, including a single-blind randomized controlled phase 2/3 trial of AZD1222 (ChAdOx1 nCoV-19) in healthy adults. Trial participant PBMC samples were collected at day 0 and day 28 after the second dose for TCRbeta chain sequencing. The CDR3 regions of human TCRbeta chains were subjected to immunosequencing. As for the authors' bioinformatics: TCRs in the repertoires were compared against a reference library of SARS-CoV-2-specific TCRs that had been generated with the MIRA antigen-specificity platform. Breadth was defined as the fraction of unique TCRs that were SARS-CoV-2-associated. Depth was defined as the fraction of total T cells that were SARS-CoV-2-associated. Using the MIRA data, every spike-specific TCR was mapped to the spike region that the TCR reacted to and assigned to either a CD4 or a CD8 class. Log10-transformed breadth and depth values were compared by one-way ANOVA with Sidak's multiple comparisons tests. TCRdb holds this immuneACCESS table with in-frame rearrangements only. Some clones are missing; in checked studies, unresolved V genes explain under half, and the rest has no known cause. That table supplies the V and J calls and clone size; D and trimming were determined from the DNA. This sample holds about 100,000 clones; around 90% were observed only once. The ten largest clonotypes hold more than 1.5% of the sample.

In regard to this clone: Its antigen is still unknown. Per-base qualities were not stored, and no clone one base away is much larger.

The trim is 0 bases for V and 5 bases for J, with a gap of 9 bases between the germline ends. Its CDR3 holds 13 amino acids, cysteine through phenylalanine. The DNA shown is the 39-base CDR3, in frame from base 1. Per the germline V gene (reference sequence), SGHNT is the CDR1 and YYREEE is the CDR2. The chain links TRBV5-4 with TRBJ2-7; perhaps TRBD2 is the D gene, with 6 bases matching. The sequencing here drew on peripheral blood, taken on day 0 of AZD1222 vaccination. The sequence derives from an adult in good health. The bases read TGTGCCAGCAGCTTGGCCGGAGGGAACGAGCAGTACTTC. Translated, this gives CASSLAGGNEQYF.